This TCR beta chain came from a study of cytomegalovirus exposure and HLA in healthy donors. Notes on this clone: What it binds is unknown.

Findings and caveats of the study: The authors later found TCR association rates varying by HLA locus, with DRB1 most and HLA-C fewest.

Researchers ran the PCR with 60 Vbeta and 13 Jbeta primers. The table came from immunoSEQ multiplex PCR; TCRdb's copy has only in-frame clones and leaves some out. The sample has 75,000 to 95,000 clones; about 83% are singletons. From germline, CDR1 is SGHVS and CDR2 FQNEAQ. V was pared by 2 bases and J by 5 bases, with 11 bases of the junction left unmatched. CDR3 length equals 16 residues. The sequence was collected from a woman aged 18-29 years in good health and CMV-seropositive. Input material: PBMCs. This chain links TRBV7-8 with TRBJ1-1, with 7 bases identical to TRBD1. The CDR3, as DNA: TGTGCCAGCAGCTTACCAGGGATAGGGGGCAGGACTGAAGCTTTCTTT. This encodes CASSLPGIGGRTEAFF.